Listed here are 28 T cell receptor beta chains from one sample, sequenced in a study of blood T cell repertoires in COVID-19. Sequencing was performed with immunoSEQ multiplex PCR; in TCRdb, only in-frame clones are kept and a portion is missing. Here the sample spans around 35,000 clones, approximately 85% being singletons. Sequenced material: peripheral blood. These receptors were collected from a human donor in a cohort sampled during active COVID-19.

The rearrangement uses TRBV11-1 and TRBJ2-7; a weak D match, TRBD2 (7 bases). The V gene's germline CDR1 is SGHAT and CDR2 FQDESV (reference sequence). The V and J ends lost 4 bases and 4 bases respectively, with 14 bases between them. This CDR3 is built from 14 residues. CDR3 sequence: CASSWEGEAYEQYF. The CDR3 DNA reads TGTGCCAGCAGCTGGGAGGGGGAGGCGTACGAGCAGTACTTC. The variable domain in full, completed from reference TRBV11-1 and TRBJ2-7, reads EAEVAQSPRYKITEKSQAVAFWCDPISGHATLYWYRQILGQGPELLVQFQDESVVDDSQLPKDRFSAERLKGVDSTLKIQPAELGDSAMYLCASSWEGEAYEQYFGPGTRLTVT.

V is TRBV4-1 and J is TRBJ2-1, with TRBD2 matching 11 bases. CDR3 size: 17 residues. V lost 3 bases to trimming and J lost 2 bases; unmatched junction nucleotides: 6. Per the germline V gene, CDR1 is MGHRA and CDR2 is YSYEKL. CDR3 DNA: TGCGCCAGCAGCCATCGAACTAGCGGGGGAGCCTACAATGAGCAGTTCTTC. Residues: CASSHRTSGGAYNEQFF.

This sequence joins TRBV5-4 and TRBJ1-2, with 10 bases lining up with TRBD1. Germline lookup yields CDR1 SGHNT and CDR2 YYREEE (reference sequence). Trimming took 2 bases from V and 2 from J; bases not matched to a gene: 3. There are 15 residues in the CDR3. Here the CDR3 DNA reads TGTGCCAGCAGCTTAAGGGGACAGGGGAACTATGGCTACACCTTC. This encodes CASSLRGQGNYGYTF.

The chain recombines TRBV7-3 with TRBJ2-2; D perhaps matches TRBD1 (6 bases). This CDR3 region has 16 residues. V lost 5 bases, J lost 1 base, and 14 bases lay in between. Germline lookup yields CDR1 SGHTA and CDR2 FQGTGA. For the CDR3, the DNA is TGTGCCAGCAGCCCTCGGACAGAAATGAACACCGGGGAGCTGTTTTTT. Protein product: CASSPRTEMNTGELFF. The whole variable domain, filled in from reference TRBV7-3 and TRBJ2-2, reads GAGVSQTPSNKVTEKGKYVELRCDPISGHTALYWYRQSLGQGPEFLIYFQGTGAADDSGLPNDRFFAVRPEGSVSTLKIQRTERGDSAVYLCASSPRTEMNTGELFFGEGSRLTVL.

The chain combines TRBV5-4 with TRBJ2-2; 10 positions match TRBD1. The J segment lost 2 bases and the V segment lost 4 bases, leaving 11 bases of the junction unmatched. The germline V gene encodes CDR1 SGHNT and CDR2 YYREEE (reference sequence). The CDR3 is 18 amino acids. CDR3 DNA: TGTGCCAGCAGCCTGGATTGGGGGGACAGGGGTAACACCGGGGAGCTGTTTTTT. Amino acids: CASSLDWGDRGNTGELFF. The entire variable domain, with the rest obtained from reference TRBV5-4 and TRBJ2-2, is as follows: ETGVTQSPTHLIKTRGQQVTLRCSSQSGHNTVSWYQQALGQGPQFIFQYYREEENGRGNFPPRFSGLQFPNYSSELNVNALELDDSALYLCASSLDWGDRGNTGELFFGEGSRLTVL.

The chain joins TRBV6-1 to TRBJ1-4, with D possibly matching TRBD1 (5 bases). V lost 2 bases and J lost 0, with 7 bases in between. The CDR3 totals 15 residues. CDR1 is MNHNS, CDR2 SASEGT, per germline. CDR3: CASSERGPTNEKLFF. DNA for the CDR3: TGTGCCAGCAGTGAAAGGGGTCCAACTAATGAAAAACTGTTTTTT.

The genes are TRBV28 and TRBJ2-5; 9 nucleotides line up with TRBD2. Germline lookup yields CDR1 MDHEN and CDR2 SYDVKM. CDR3 length: 16 amino acids. Trimming cost V 2 bases and J 3 bases; bases outside gene matches: 7. This CDR3 is CASSLIAGVVEETQYF. CDR3 nucleotide sequence: TGTGCCAGCAGTTTAATAGCGGGAGTTGTGGAAGAGACCCAGTACTTC.

J is TRBJ1-1 and V is TRBV6-6; D is uncertain. This CDR3 is 16 amino acids long. CDR1 MNHNY and CDR2 SVGAGI come from the germline V gene (reference sequence). V lost 6 bases to trimming and J lost 1 base, with 18 bases between them. The CDR3 sequence is CASSPRVEGTNTEAFF. The CDR3 DNA sequence: TGTGCCAGCAGCCCCCGGGTCGAGGGAACGAACACTGAAGCTTTCTTT.

The rearrangement joins TRBV14 to TRBJ2-7, with TRBD1 as a possible D gene (6 bases). The V gene's germline CDR1 is SGHDN and CDR2 FVKESK. This CDR3 contains 14 residues. V was cut by 3 bases and J by 8 bases, with 17 bases left in between. The DNA of the CDR3 is TGTGCCAGCAGCCATCGCATCACAGGGTCGCAGCAGTACTTC. Protein sequence: CASSHRITGSQQYF.

The CDR3 DNA reads as TGTGCCAGCACCGTTTCTAGCACAGATACGCAGTATTTT. It encodes CASTVSSTDTQYF. The chain employs TRBV5-6 and TRBJ2-3; D is unresolved. Trimming took 6 bases from V and 0 from J, leaving 8 bases between them. The germline V gene encodes CDR1 SGHDT and CDR2 YYEEEE. The CDR3 has 13 amino acids.

The chain is built from TRBV2 and TRBJ1-2; D unresolved. The length of the CDR3 is 18 residues. V shed 3 bases and J shed 5 bases, with 25 bases lying between them. Germline lookup yields CDR1 SNHLY and CDR2 FYNNEI. DNA for the CDR3: TGTGCCAGCAGTGATCTTTTTTCAGTCGTCTCATCCATTTATGGCTACACCTTC. Residues: CASSDLFSVVSSIYGYTF. The variable domain in full, with the rest retrieved from reference TRBV2 and TRBJ1-2, is EPEVTQTPSHQVTQMGQEVILRCVPISNHLYFYWYRQILGQKVEFLVSFYNNEISEKSEIFDDQFSVERPDGSNFTLKIRSTKLEDSAMYFCASSDLFSVVSSIYGYTFGSGTRLTVV.

The rearrangement uses TRBV28 and TRBJ2-6, with a tentative D call TRBD2 (7 bases). V was clipped by 8 bases and J by 2 bases, with 13 bases between them. CDR1 is MDHEN, CDR2 SYDVKM, per germline. The CDR3 loop spans 15 amino acids. The CDR3 DNA follows: TGTGCCAGCGGGGGAGGGGGAGCTGGGGCCAACGTCCTGACTTTC. Amino acids: CASGGGGAGANVLTF.

This chain connects TRBV11-2 to TRBJ2-3; D is ambiguous. CDR3 size: 14 residues. Germline lookup yields CDR1 SGHAT and CDR2 FQNNGV. V was shortened by 4 bases and J by 0 bases, with 8 bases between the two germline ends. The CDR3 nucleotides are TGTGCCAGCAGCTGGCGGCTTAGCACAGATACGCAGTATTTT. Translation: CASSWRLSTDTQYF.

V usage is TRBV7-3 and J usage is TRBJ2-7, with 11 bases that match TRBD1. The V and J ends lost 3 bases and 2 bases, in that order; junction bases with no gene match: 0. Germline V gene lookup returns CDR1 SGHTA and CDR2 FQGTGA. The CDR3 contains 14 residues. Here the CDR3 reads CASSLGQGAYEQYF. The CDR3 DNA follows: TGTGCCAGCAGCTTGGGACAGGGGGCCTACGAGCAGTACTTC. The entire variable domain, with the rest obtained from reference TRBV7-3 and TRBJ2-7, is as follows: GAGVSQTPSNKVTEKGKYVELRCDPISGHTALYWYRQSLGQGPEFLIYFQGTGAADDSGLPNDRFFAVRPEGSVSTLKIQRTERGDSAVYLCASSLGQGAYEQYFGPGTRLTVT.

Only a few counts were recorded for this clone. The CDR3 bases are TGTGCCAGCAGCTTATTGACAGGGCAGGTCTCACCCCTCCACTTT. It translates to CASSLLTGQVSPLHF. The chain couples TRBV11-2 to TRBJ1-6, with 7 nucleotides matching TRBD1. Germline CDR1 SGHAT, CDR2 FQNNGV. V shed 2 bases, J shed 10 bases, and the junction held 8 bases outside the gene matches. This CDR3 region has 15 residues.

The chain links TRBV4-1 to TRBJ2-7; perhaps TRBD2 as D (5 bases). V gave up 0 bases and J gave up 3 bases, with 12 bases separating them. CDR1 MGHRA and CDR2 YSYEKL come from the germline V gene. The CDR3 covers 15 residues. CDR3 sequence reads: CASSQDPGIRYEQYF. The CDR3 DNA follows: TGCGCCAGCAGCCAAGATCCCGGGATTCGCTACGAGCAGTACTTC.

The V gene is TRBV28, the J gene TRBJ1-2; TRBD1 agrees at 10 bases. V was pared by 2 bases and J by 6 bases, with 12 bases of the junction left unmatched. The germline gives CDR1 MDHEN, CDR2 SYDVKM. The CDR3 loop spans 17 amino acids. CDR3 nucleotide sequence: TGTGCCAGCAGTTTAGGGACAGGGGACATGCTATCGGATGGCTACACCTTC. As protein: CASSLGTGDMLSDGYTF.

The chain joins TRBV29-1 to TRBJ2-7; maybe TRBD1 (6 bases). The CDR3 is 13 residues long. CDR1 SQVTM and CDR2 ANQGSEA come from the germline V gene. V was pared by 1 base and J by 2 bases, with 9 bases between. The CDR3 region is CSVEAGTPYEQYF. Here the CDR3 DNA reads TGCAGCGTTGAAGCCGGGACACCCTACGAGCAGTACTTC.

The chain links TRBV29-1 to TRBJ2-5; 10 positions match TRBD2. The CDR3 is 14 amino acids. The germline CDR1 and CDR2 sequences are SQVTM and ANQGSEA. After removal of 5 bases from V and 9 bases from J, the junction contained 12 bases not matched to a gene. CDR3 DNA sequence: TGCAGCGTTCCTAAAGCGGGGGGGCGCGGCTCCCAGTACTTC. It is translated as CSVPKAGGRGSQYF. Full variable domain (missing parts from reference TRBV29-1 and TRBJ2-5): SAVISQKPSRDICQRGTSLTIQCQVDSQVTMMFWYRQQPGQSLTLIATANQGSEATYESGFVIDKFPISRPNLTFSTLTVSNMSPEDSSIYLCSVPKAGGRGSQYFGPGTRLLVL.

This chain uses TRBV5-1 with TRBJ1-6; TRBD1 is a possible D gene (5 bases). Germline CDR1 is SGHRS and CDR2 is YFSETQ. The CDR3 consists of 14 residues. V lost 2 bases, J lost 10 bases, and 13 bases lay in between. Here the CDR3 DNA reads TGCGCCAGCAGCTTTAGCAGGGATATGTCACCCCTCCACTTT. Translated, it gives CASSFSRDMSPLHF.

V and J are TRBV5-8 and TRBJ1-2; 8 bases are a match to TRBD1. Germline CDR1 reads SGHTS; CDR2 reads YDEGEE. The CDR3 is made up of 14 amino acids. J gave up 2 bases and V 7 bases, and 7 bases lay outside the gene matches. The CDR3 region has the DNA TGTGCCAGCCCCAGGAGGGACAGGAACTATGGCTACACCTTC. Its protein is CASPRRDRNYGYTF.

This chain uses TRBV28 with TRBJ2-5; 7 bases fit TRBD1. The CDR3 runs to 16 residues. Germline V gene sequence: CDR1 MDHEN, CDR2 SYDVKM. V shed 1 base and J 9 bases; nucleotides not matched to a gene: 14. CDR3 bases: TGTGCCAGCAGTTTATTCGGGACAGAAGGAAAATTGGCCCAGTACTTC. Protein: CASSLFGTEGKLAQYF.

The chain is built from TRBV3-1 (or the pseudogene TRBV3-2) and TRBJ2-7, with 10 positions matching TRBD1. Looked up from germline, CDR1 is LGHDT and CDR2 is YNNKEL (reference sequence). The CDR3 runs 13 residues. V lost 2 bases and J lost 8; bases outside the gene matches: 3. CDR3 DNA sequence: TGTGCCAGCAGCCAACGGGACAGGGGACAGCAGTACTTC. This translates into CASSQRDRGQQYF.

The V gene is TRBV5-1, the J gene TRBJ2-7; 13 bases fit TRBD2. CDR1 and CDR2 from the germline V gene are SGHRS and YFSETQ. This CDR3 is 19 amino acids long. With 2 bases clipped from V and 0 bases from J, the junction kept 11 bases outside the gene matches. This chain's CDR3 is CASSFSTRLAGGSSYEQYF. CDR3 coding DNA: TGCGCCAGCAGCTTTTCTACTCGACTAGCGGGGGGCAGCTCCTACGAGCAGTACTTC. The full variable domain, its missing parts supplied by reference TRBV5-1 and TRBJ2-7, is KAGVTQTPRYLIKTRGQQVTLSCSPISGHRSVSWYQQTPGQGLQFLFEYFSETQRNKGNFPGRFSGRQFSNSRSEMNVSTLELGDSALYLCASSFSTRLAGGSSYEQYFGPGTRLTVT.

The gene calls are TRBV11-2 and TRBJ2-2, with D maybe TRBD1 (6 bases). V lost 5 bases and J 3 bases, leaving 10 bases between the germline ends. CDR1 and CDR2 from the germline V gene are SGHAT and FQNNGV. CDR3 size: 14 residues. The CDR3 nucleotides read TGTGCCAGCAGCCCAGGGGTGGACACCGGGGAGCTGTTTTTT. It codes for CASSPGVDTGELFF.

V and J are TRBV6-1 and TRBJ1-5; 8 bases agree with TRBD1. Germline values: CDR1 MNHNS, CDR2 SASEGT. With 3 bases clipped from V and 1 base from J, the junction kept 2 bases outside the gene matches. The CDR3 is 15 residues long. CDR3: CASSDQGASNQPQHF. DNA for the CDR3: TGTGCCAGCAGTGACCAGGGGGCGAGCAATCAGCCCCAGCATTTT.

The chain is built from TRBV18 and TRBJ2-2, with TRBD2 matching over 10 bases. The CDR3 is made up of 16 amino acids. V dropped 4 bases and J dropped 0; count of bases not matched to a gene: 2. The germline CDR1 and CDR2 sequences are KGHSH and LQKENI. CDR3 region: CASSRTSGANTGELFF. For the CDR3, the DNA is TGTGCCAGCTCACGAACTAGCGGGGCGAACACCGGGGAGCTGTTTTTT.

This chain joins TRBV19 and TRBJ2-2, with D perhaps matching TRBD2 (6 bases). Germline CDR1 reads LNHDA; CDR2 reads SQIVND (reference sequence). The length of the CDR3 is 14 residues. V was clipped by 4 bases and J by 8 bases, with 14 bases between them. CDR3 residues: CASSTDYLYGELFF. DNA for the CDR3: TGTGCCAGTAGTACGGACTACCTTTATGGGGAGCTGTTTTTT.